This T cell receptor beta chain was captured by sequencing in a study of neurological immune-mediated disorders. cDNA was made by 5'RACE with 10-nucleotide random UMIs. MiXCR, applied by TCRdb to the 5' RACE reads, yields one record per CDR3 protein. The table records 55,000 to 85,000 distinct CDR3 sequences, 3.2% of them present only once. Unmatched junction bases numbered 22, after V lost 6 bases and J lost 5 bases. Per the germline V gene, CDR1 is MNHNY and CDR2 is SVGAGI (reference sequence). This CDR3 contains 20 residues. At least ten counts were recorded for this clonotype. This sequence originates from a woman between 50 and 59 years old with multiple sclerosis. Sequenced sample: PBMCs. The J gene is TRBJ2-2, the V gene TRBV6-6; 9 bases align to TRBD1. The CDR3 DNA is TGTGCCAGCAGACCCACCCCACGAGTTCCGGGACAGGGTAGTACCGGGGAGCTGTTTTTT. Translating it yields CASRPTPRVPGQGSTGELFF.